This entry concerns a single TCR beta chain. Its target is not known. This CDR3 region has 15 residues. The germline gives CDR1 SSHAT, CDR2 FNYEAQ (reference sequence). V lost 4 bases and J 3 bases, leaving 15 bases between the germline ends. The sample belongs to a study of PD-1 blockade in classical Hodgkin lymphoma. Every patient had relapsed following autologous stem cell transplantation, and cohorts differed in brentuximab vedotin exposure. From thawed PBMCs, CD8+ T cells were isolated by magnetic negative selection. Regarding the study as a whole: Reports described newly diagnosed patients as having lower baseline TCR diversity than healthy donors. Newly diagnosed patients and complete responders had comparable diversity at baseline.

The repertoire was sequenced with immunoSEQ multiplex PCR; TCRdb's copy has only in-frame clones and lacks some. Of roughly 28,000 clones detected, 85% to 90% appear once; the ten largest clones hold roughly 6.3%. The genes are TRBV7-7 and TRBJ1-2; D possibly corresponds to TRBD1 (5 bases). This receptor was identified in a human donor with classical Hodgkin lymphoma. The input for sequencing was CD8+ T cells from blood, taken at baseline. CDR3 in DNA: TGTGCCAGCAGCTCCCCGTCAGGGAGGGACTATGGCTACACCTTC. Translation: CASSSPSGRDYGYTF.